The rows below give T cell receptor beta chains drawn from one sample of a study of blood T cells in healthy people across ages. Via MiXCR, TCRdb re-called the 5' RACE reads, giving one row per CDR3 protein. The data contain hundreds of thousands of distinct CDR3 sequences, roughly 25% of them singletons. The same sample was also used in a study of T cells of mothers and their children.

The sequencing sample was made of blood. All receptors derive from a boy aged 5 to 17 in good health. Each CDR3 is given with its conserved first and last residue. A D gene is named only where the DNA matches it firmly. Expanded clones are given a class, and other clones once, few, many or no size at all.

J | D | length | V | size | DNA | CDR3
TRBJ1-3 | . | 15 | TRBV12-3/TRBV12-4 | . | TGTGCCAGCAGTCTAGCGGGGGCTCGGAGAAACACCATATATTTT | CASSLAGARRNTIYF
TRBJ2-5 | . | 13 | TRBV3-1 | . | TGTGCCAGCAGCCAACGTGAGAGAGAGACCCAGTACTTC | CASSQRERETQYF
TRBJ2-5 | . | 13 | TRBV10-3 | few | TGTGCCATCAGCTATCGGGAACAAGAGACCCAGTACTTC | CAISYREQETQYF
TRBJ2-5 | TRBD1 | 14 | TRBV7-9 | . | TGTGCCAGCAGCCTGGACAGGGAGAGCCAGACCCAGTACTTC | CASSLDRESQTQYF
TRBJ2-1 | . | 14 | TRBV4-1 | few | TGCGCCAGCAGCCAAGTCGACAGTTACAATGAGCAGTTCTTC | CASSQVDSYNEQFF
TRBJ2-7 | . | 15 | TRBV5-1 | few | TGCGCCAGCACCCCCGGCCGGGACCGGTCCTACGAGCAGTACTTC | CASTPGRDRSYEQYF
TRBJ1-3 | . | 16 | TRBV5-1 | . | TGCGCCAGCAGCTTGGCATTGCAGGGCTCTGGAAACACCATATATTTT | CASSLALQGSGNTIYF
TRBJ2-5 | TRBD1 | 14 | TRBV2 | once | TGTGCCAGCACACCCGGGACAGTCCAAGAGACCCAGTACTTC | CASTPGTVQETQYF
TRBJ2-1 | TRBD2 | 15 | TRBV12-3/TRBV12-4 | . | TGTGCCAGCAGCCACTTCCGCGGGGGATCCAATGAGCAGCTCTTC | CASSHFRGGSNEQLF
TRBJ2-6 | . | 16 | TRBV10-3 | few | TGTGCCATCAGTGAGGGACAGCTCTCTGGGGCCAACGTCCTGACTTTC | CAISEGQLSGANVLTF
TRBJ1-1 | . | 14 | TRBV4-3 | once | TGCGCCAGCAGCCAACAGGGGAGGAACACTGAAGCTTTCTTT | CASSQQGRNTEAFF
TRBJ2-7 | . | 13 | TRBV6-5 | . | TGTGCCAGCAGTTTCGGGGGTATTAACGAGCAGTACTTC | CASSFGGINEQYF
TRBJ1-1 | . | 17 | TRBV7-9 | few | TGTGCCAGCAGCTCCGTCGGCCCTCGCCACGGGGGAAGTATGGCTTTCTTT | CASSSVGPRHGGSMAFF
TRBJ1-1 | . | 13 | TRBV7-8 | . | TGTGCCAGCAGCTTGGGACATTTGACTGAAGCTTTCTTT | CASSLGHLTEAFF
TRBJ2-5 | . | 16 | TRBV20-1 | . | TGCAGTGCTAGAGATACTGAGGGAAGGGCGAGCGAGACCCAGTACTTC | CSARDTEGRASETQYF
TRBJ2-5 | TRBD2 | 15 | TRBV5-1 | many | TGCGCCAGCAGCTCCGGGACTAGCGGGGGGGAGACCCAGTACTTC | CASSSGTSGGETQYF
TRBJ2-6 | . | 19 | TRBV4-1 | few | TGCGCCAGCAGCTTGCAGGGTATCGGGCTCGGCTCTGGGGCCAACGTCCTGACTTTC | CASSLQGIGLGSGANVLTF
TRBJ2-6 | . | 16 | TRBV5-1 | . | TGCGCCAGCACCCCTGACACCTTCTCTGGGGCCAACGTCCTGACTTTC | CASTPDTFSGANVLTF
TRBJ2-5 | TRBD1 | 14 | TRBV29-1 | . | TGCAGCGTTGTGGCAGGGGGCATATTGGAGACCCAGTACTTC | CSVVAGGILETQYF
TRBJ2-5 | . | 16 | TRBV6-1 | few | TGTGCCAGCAGTGAAGGGTTAGGGTGGTTAGGAGAGGCCCAGTACTTC | CASSEGLGWLGEAQYF
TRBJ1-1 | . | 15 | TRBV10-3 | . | TGTGCCATCAGTGAGTCGGCAGGGAGGGACACTGAAGCTTTCTTT | CAISESAGRDTEAFF
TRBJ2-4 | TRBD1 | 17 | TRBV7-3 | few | TGTGCCAGCAGCTTAAATGGGCCAGGGGGTAGCAAAAACATTCAGTACTTC | CASSLNGPGGSKNIQYF
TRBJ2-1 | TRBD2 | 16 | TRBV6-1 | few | TGTGCCAGCAGTGAATGGACTAGCGGAGGTGACAATGAGCAGTTCTTC | CASSEWTSGGDNEQFF
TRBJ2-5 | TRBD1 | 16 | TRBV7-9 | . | TGTGCCAGCAGCTTCACACAGGGGGCAAACCAAGAGACCCAGTACTTC | CASSFTQGANQETQYF
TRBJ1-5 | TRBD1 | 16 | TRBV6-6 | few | TGTGCCAGCAGTTACTCTGACAGGGTAGGCAATCAGCCCCAGCATTTT | CASSYSDRVGNQPQHF
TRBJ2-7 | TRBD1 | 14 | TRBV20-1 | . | TGCAGTGCTAGCCGACAGGGTCTCACCTACGAGCAGTACTTC | CSASRQGLTYEQYF
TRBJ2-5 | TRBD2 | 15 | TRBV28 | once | TGTGCCAGCAGGGCGAGCGGGGATCGGGCAGAGACCCAGTACTTC | CASRASGDRAETQYF